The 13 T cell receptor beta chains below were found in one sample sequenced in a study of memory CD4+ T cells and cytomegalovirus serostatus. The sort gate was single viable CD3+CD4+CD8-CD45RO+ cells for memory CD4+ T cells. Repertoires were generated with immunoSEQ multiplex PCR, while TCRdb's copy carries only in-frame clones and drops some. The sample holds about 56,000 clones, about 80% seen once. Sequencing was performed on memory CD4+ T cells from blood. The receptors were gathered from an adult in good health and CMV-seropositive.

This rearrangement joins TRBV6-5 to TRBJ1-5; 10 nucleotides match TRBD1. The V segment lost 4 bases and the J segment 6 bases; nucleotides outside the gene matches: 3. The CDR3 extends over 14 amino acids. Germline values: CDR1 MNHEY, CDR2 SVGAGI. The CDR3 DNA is TGTGCCAGCAGTTTGACAGGGGGCTTTCAGCCCCAGCATTTT. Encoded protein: CASSLTGGFQPQHF.

The CDR3 spells CASRETHPGANVLTF. CDR3 bases: TGTGCCAGCAGAGAGACCCACCCCGGAGCCAACGTCCTGACTTTC. The rearrangement links TRBV6-6 to TRBJ2-6; D remains unclear. The V end was cut by 6 bases, the J end by 7 bases, with 16 bases between. CDR1 MNHNY and CDR2 SVGAGI come from the germline V gene (reference sequence). This CDR3 contains 15 residues.

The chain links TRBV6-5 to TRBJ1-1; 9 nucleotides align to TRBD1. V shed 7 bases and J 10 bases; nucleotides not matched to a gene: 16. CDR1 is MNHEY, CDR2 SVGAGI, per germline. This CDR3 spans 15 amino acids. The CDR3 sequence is CASIPPGQGWMGAFF. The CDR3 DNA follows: TGTGCCAGCATCCCACCGGGACAGGGTTGGATGGGAGCTTTCTTT.

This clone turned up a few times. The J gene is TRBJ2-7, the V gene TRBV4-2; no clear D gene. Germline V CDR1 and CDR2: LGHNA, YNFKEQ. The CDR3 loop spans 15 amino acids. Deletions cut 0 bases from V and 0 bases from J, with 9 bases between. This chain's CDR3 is CASSQEGSPSYEQYF. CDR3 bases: TGTGCCAGCAGCCAAGAAGGGTCCCCCTCCTACGAGCAGTACTTC.

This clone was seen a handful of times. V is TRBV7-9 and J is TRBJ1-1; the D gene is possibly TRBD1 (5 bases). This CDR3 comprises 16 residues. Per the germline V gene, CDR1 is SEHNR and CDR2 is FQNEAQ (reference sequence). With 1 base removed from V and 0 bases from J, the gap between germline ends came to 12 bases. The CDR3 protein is CASSLGAGRMNTEAFF. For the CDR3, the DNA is TGTGCCAGCAGCTTAGGGGCAGGGCGGATGAACACTGAAGCTTTCTTT.

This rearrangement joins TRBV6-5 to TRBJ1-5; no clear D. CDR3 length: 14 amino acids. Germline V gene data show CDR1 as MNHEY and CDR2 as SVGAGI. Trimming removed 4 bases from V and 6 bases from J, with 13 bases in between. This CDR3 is CASSSLAGSQPQHF. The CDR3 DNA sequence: TGTGCCAGCAGTTCCTTAGCCGGGAGTCAGCCCCAGCATTTT.

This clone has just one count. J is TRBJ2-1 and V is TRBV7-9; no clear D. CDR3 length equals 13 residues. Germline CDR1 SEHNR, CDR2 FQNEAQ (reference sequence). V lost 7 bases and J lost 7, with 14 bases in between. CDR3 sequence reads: CASTNPKKNEQFF. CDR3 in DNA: TGTGCCAGCACCAATCCTAAAAAAAATGAGCAGTTCTTC.

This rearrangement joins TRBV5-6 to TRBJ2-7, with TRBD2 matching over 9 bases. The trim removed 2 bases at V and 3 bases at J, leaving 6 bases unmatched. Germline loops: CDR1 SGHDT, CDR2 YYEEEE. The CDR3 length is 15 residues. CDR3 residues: CASSFLSGRFYEQYF. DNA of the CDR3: TGTGCCAGCAGCTTCCTTAGCGGGAGATTCTACGAGCAGTACTTC.

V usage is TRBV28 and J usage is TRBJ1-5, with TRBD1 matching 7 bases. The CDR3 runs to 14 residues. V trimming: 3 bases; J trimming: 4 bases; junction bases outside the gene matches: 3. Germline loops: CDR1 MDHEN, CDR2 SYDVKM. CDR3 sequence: CASSFQGGNQPQHF. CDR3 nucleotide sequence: TGTGCCAGCAGTTTCCAGGGGGGAAATCAGCCCCAGCATTTT.

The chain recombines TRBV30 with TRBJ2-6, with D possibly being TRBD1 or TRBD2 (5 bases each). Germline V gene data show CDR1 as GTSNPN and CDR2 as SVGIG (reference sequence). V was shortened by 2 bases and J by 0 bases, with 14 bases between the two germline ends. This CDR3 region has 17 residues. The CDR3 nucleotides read TGTGCCTGGAGTCCCAAGAGGGGCCTCTCTGGGGCCAACGTCCTGACTTTC. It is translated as CAWSPKRGLSGANVLTF.

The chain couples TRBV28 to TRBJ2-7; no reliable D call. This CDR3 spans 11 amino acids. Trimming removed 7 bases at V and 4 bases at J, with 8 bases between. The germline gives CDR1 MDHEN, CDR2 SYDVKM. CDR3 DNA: TGTGCCAGCAAGTTGGGGTACGAGCAGTACTTC. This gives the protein CASKLGYEQYF.

CDR3 in amino acids: CSVVLGVNQPQHF. The CDR3, as DNA: TGCAGCGTTGTATTGGGAGTCAATCAGCCCCAGCATTTT. The V gene is TRBV29-1, the J gene TRBJ1-5; D unresolved. Trimming shortened V by 4 bases and J by 3 bases, and 10 bases separated the two germline ends. Germline V gene data show CDR1 as SQVTM and CDR2 as ANQGSEA. The CDR3 is 13 residues long.

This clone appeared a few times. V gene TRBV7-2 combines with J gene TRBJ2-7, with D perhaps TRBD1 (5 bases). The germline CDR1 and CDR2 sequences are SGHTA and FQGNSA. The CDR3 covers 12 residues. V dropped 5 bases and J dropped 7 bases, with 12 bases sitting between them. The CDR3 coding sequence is TGTGCCAGCAGCCCATTCCCAGGGGAGCAGTACTTC. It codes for CASSPFPGEQYF.